This T cell receptor (beta chain) was observed in a study of blood T cells in healthy people across ages. Combining a sample-barcoded 5' primer with a J-beta primer mix, a second PCR ran for roughly 6 to 12 cycles. TCRdb fed the 5' RACE reads into MiXCR, producing one record per CDR3 protein. The data contain hundreds of thousands of distinct CDR3 sequences, approximately 49% of them singletons. Isolation of PBMCs gave at least 6 million cells per sample. The CDR3 length is 14 residues. The V gene lost 0 bases and the J gene lost 13 bases, with 15 bases spanning the gap. Germline V gives CDR1 MGHRA, CDR2 YSYEKL.

The chain links TRBV4-1 to TRBJ1-4; D remains unclear. The clonotype was recovered from a man younger than 40 in good health. Sequencing was carried out using blood. CDR3 protein: CASSQEWESRGLFF. Written as DNA, the CDR3 is TGCGCCAGCAGCCAAGAATGGGAGAGCCGAGGACTGTTTTTT.